What follows are 30 T cell receptor beta chains derived from one specimen sequenced in a study of T cells after posttransplantation cyclophosphamide. The naive gate required viable CD3+CD4+ or CD3+CD8+ cells with CCR7+CD45RA+CD45RO-CD95-CD27+CD28+ phenotype. Produced via immunoSEQ multiplex PCR; TCRdb's table is partial and in-frame only. The table has just over 20,000 clones, approximately 98% seen once. The sequenced material came from naive CD4+ T cells sorted from PBMCs. Source of these receptors: a man aged 40-50 years in good health, CMV-negative, and a related stem cell transplant donor.

The chain employs TRBV7-2 and TRBJ2-7; 9 nucleotides match TRBD2. From germline, CDR1 is SGHTA and CDR2 FQGNSA. The CDR3 is 17 amino acids. V shed 1 base, J shed 2 bases, and the junction held 9 bases outside the gene matches. The CDR3 sequence: CASSLGISGSRPYEQYF. The CDR3 DNA is TGTGCCAGCAGCTTAGGAATTAGCGGGAGCCGCCCCTACGAGCAGTACTTC.

The V and J genes are TRBV5-1 and TRBJ2-2; TRBD2 aligns across 9 bases. From germline, CDR1 is SGHRS and CDR2 YFSETQ. This CDR3 is built from 16 residues. Trimming took 4 bases from V and 1 from J; bases not matched to a gene: 5. CDR3 amino acids: CASSPGLAQNTGELFF. As DNA, the CDR3 is TGCGCCAGCAGCCCGGGACTAGCACAGAACACCGGGGAGCTGTTTTTT.

The rearrangement links TRBV5-4 to TRBJ1-4, with D maybe TRBD1 (5 bases). V lost 4 bases to trimming and J lost 4 bases, with 8 bases between them. CDR1 is SGHNT, CDR2 YYREEE, per germline (reference sequence). The CDR3 is made up of 13 amino acids. The CDR3: CASSVTDNEKLFF. The CDR3 nucleotides read TGTGCCAGCAGCGTGACAGATAATGAAAAACTGTTTTTT.

The V gene is TRBV30, the J gene TRBJ2-7, with 8 positions matching TRBD1. Losses at the gene ends were 4 bases for V and 4 bases for J; bases not matched to a gene: 6. The V gene's germline CDR1 is GTSNPN and CDR2 SVGIG (reference sequence). This CDR3 spans 13 amino acids. CDR3: CAWMEQGGYEQYF. As DNA, the CDR3 is TGTGCCTGGATGGAACAGGGGGGTTACGAGCAGTACTTC.

CDR3 coding DNA: TGTGCCAGCAGCACCCGGCGGGGGCGGGCGCTACGCACAGATACGCAGTATTTT. Its translation is CASSTRRGRALRTDTQYF. The chain carries TRBV9 and TRBJ2-3; possibly TRBD2 for D (7 bases). Germline CDR1 SGDLS, CDR2 YYNGEE. V dropped 4 bases and J dropped 1 base, with 22 bases sitting between them. This CDR3 is 18 amino acids long.

This chain joins TRBV28 and TRBJ2-1; 9 nucleotides match TRBD2. The CDR3 extends over 15 amino acids. Losses at the gene ends were 2 bases for V and 7 bases for J; bases not matched to a gene: 6. Germline CDR1 is MDHEN and CDR2 is SYDVKM. CDR3 residues: CASSLGLAGYNEQFF. CDR3 nucleotide sequence: TGTGCCAGCAGTTTAGGTCTAGCGGGATATAATGAGCAGTTCTTC.

This chain connects TRBV6-6 to TRBJ2-3; D is undetermined. Looked up from germline, CDR1 is MNHNY and CDR2 is SVGAGI (reference sequence). The CDR3 is made up of 16 amino acids. Trimming pared 0 bases from V and 4 bases from J, leaving 14 bases between. The CDR3, as DNA: TGTGCCAGCAGTTACTCCGGCCTATCAGGATCAGATACGCAGTATTTT. Residues: CASSYSGLSGSDTQYF.

The chain couples TRBV7-3 to TRBJ1-2, with D perhaps TRBD1 (5 bases). In germline, CDR1 is SGHTA, CDR2 FQGTGA. This CDR3 comprises 15 residues. The germline V and J ends were trimmed by 5 bases and 1 base, with 14 bases remaining between them. The CDR3 reads CASSPSSGGNYGYTF. DNA of the CDR3: TGTGCCAGCAGCCCCAGTTCCGGGGGTAACTATGGCTACACCTTC.

The gene calls are TRBV6-5 and TRBJ2-7, with 7 bases aligning to TRBD1. From germline, CDR1 is MNHEY and CDR2 SVGAGI. V lost 10 bases and J lost 2; bases outside the gene matches: 11. CDR3 length equals 14 residues. CDR3 amino acids: CATYSQGFPYEQYF. In DNA, the CDR3 is TGTGCCACTTACTCACAGGGGTTCCCCTACGAGCAGTACTTC.

J is TRBJ2-7 and V is TRBV5-5; no reliable D call. The CDR3 loop spans 14 amino acids. Trimming shortened V by 5 bases and J by 1 base, and 13 bases separated the two germline ends. The germline gives CDR1 SGHKS, CDR2 YYEKEE (reference sequence). Written as DNA, the CDR3 is TGTGCCAGCAGTTACAGTGGCTTATCCTACGAGCAGTACTTC. Its translation: CASSYSGLSYEQYF.

V is TRBV28 and J is TRBJ2-7; possible D gene TRBD1, 8 bases. The germline gives CDR1 MDHEN, CDR2 SYDVKM. Trimming shortened V by 6 bases and J by 3 bases, and 12 bases separated the two germline ends. The CDR3 extends over 13 amino acids. CDR3 amino acids: CASRTGGVYEQYF. In DNA, the CDR3 is TGTGCCAGCAGAACAGGGGGGGTCTACGAGCAGTACTTC. Combining the CDR3 with reference TRBV28 and TRBJ2-7 gives the whole variable domain DVKVTQSSRYLVKRTGEKVFLECVQDMDHENMFWYRQDPGLGLRLIYFSYDVKMKEKGDIPEGYSVSREKKERFSLILESASTNQTSMYLCASRTGGVYEQYFGPGTRLTVT.

The V call is TRBV6-1, the J call TRBJ1-5, with TRBD1 matching 7 bases. V trimming: 6 bases; J trimming: 3 bases; junction bases outside the gene matches: 5. This CDR3 comprises 14 residues. Per the germline V gene, CDR1 is MNHNS and CDR2 is SASEGT. CDR3 protein: CASRFGTDNQPQHF. DNA for the CDR3: TGTGCCAGCAGATTCGGGACAGACAATCAGCCCCAGCATTTT.

V is TRBV18 and J is TRBJ1-5; the D gene is possibly TRBD1 (5 bases). CDR3 size: 12 residues. The V and J ends lost 3 bases and 15 bases respectively, with 15 bases between them. Per germline, CDR1 KGHSH and CDR2 LQKENI. The CDR3 here is CASSPGDGGVHF. The CDR3 DNA reads TGTGCCAGCTCACCCGGGGACGGGGGAGTGCATTTT. The full variable domain, with the rest looked up from reference TRBV18 and TRBJ1-5, is NAGVMQNPRHLVRRRGQEARLRCSPMKGHSHVYWYRQLPEEGLKFMVYLQKENIIDESGMPKERFSAEFPKEGPSILRIQQVVRGDSAAYFCASSPGDGGVHFGDGTRLSIL.

The chain joins TRBV28 to TRBJ1-4; D is undetermined. This CDR3 region has 13 residues. The germline V and J ends were trimmed by 6 bases and 6 bases, with 11 bases remaining between them. CDR1 MDHEN and CDR2 SYDVKM come from the germline V gene. The CDR3 sequence is CASSQDVDEKLFF. The CDR3 DNA reads TGTGCCAGCAGCCAGGATGTGGATGAAAAACTGTTTTTT.

The chain carries TRBV27 and TRBJ2-5; D might be TRBD1 (6 bases). Trimming cost V 6 bases and J 5 bases, with 25 bases left between them. The CDR3 has 17 amino acids. Per germline, CDR1 MNHEY and CDR2 SMNVEV (reference sequence). CDR3 DNA: TGTGCCAGCAGAATACGGCTCAACGCAGGGGCATGGGAGACCCAGTACTTC. Its translation is CASRIRLNAGAWETQYF.

J is TRBJ1-2 and V is TRBV28; TRBD1 aligns across 10 bases. CDR1 is MDHEN and CDR2 is SYDVKM in the germline V gene. The J segment lost 2 bases and the V segment lost 7 bases, leaving 16 bases of the junction unmatched. This CDR3 comprises 18 residues. The DNA for the CDR3 is TGTGCCAGCAACCCTCAGGGGACAGGGGCCTCTCGGAACTATGGCTACACCTTC. Protein: CASNPQGTGASRNYGYTF.

The V call is TRBV5-1, the J call TRBJ2-5, with 11 bases that match TRBD1. This CDR3 has 16 amino acids. Germline-derived CDR1 and CDR2 are SGHRS and YFSETQ. The V segment lost 3 bases and the J segment 7 bases; nucleotides outside the gene matches: 11. Here the CDR3 DNA reads TGCGCCAGCAGCTCCGTAGGTCGGGGACAGGGGGTGACCCAGTACTTC. Protein sequence: CASSSVGRGQGVTQYF.

The chain employs TRBV28 and TRBJ2-7; 9 nucleotides agree with TRBD1. This CDR3 is 12 amino acids long. V lost 7 bases and J lost 6; bases outside the gene matches: 4. Per the germline V gene, CDR1 is MDHEN and CDR2 is SYDVKM. The CDR3 protein is CASMTGGFEQYF. CDR3 DNA sequence: TGTGCCAGCATGACAGGGGGTTTCGAGCAGTACTTC.

In this sample, this clone turned up once. The chain links TRBV5-4 to TRBJ1-3; 9 bases are shared with TRBD1. Losses at the gene ends were 2 bases for V and 8 bases for J; bases not matched to a gene: 2. This CDR3 region has 13 residues. Germline CDR1 SGHNT, CDR2 YYREEE (reference sequence). The CDR3 sequence: CASSFDRGDTIYF. The CDR3 region has the DNA TGTGCCAGCAGCTTTGACAGGGGGGACACCATATATTTT.

The J gene is TRBJ2-1, the V gene TRBV4-3, with a possible D match to TRBD2 (6 bases). The CDR3 totals 18 residues. The V and J ends lost 1 base and 0 bases respectively, with 16 bases between them. Germline-derived CDR1 and CDR2 are LGHNA and YSLEER. The CDR3 loop is CASSQVRAAGRSYNEQFF. The CDR3 region has the DNA TGCGCCAGCAGCCAAGTTCGTGCAGCGGGCCGCTCCTACAATGAGCAGTTCTTC.

The rearrangement links TRBV9 to TRBJ2-7; D possibly corresponds to TRBD1 (6 bases). The CDR3 length is 15 residues. Trimming took 0 bases from V and 2 from J, leaving 12 bases between them. Germline V gene sequence: CDR1 SGDLS, CDR2 YYNGEE. CDR3 residues: CASSVGSRGPYEQYF. The CDR3 region has the DNA TGTGCCAGCAGCGTAGGTTCCAGGGGACCCTACGAGCAGTACTTC.

This clone occurred once. The chain has TRBV5-4 and TRBJ2-2, with TRBD2 matching over 14 bases. The trim removed 4 bases at V and 5 bases at J, leaving 4 bases unmatched. From germline, CDR1 is SGHNT and CDR2 YYREEE (reference sequence). This CDR3 comprises 16 residues. The CDR3 here is CASSPRTSGRTGELFF. In DNA form, the CDR3 reads TGTGCCAGCAGCCCCCGGACTAGCGGGAGGACCGGGGAGCTGTTTTTT.

The V gene is TRBV7-8, the J gene TRBJ2-5; possibly TRBD2 for D (6 bases). Trimming cost V 5 bases and J 1 base, with 14 bases left between them. The CDR3 is 15 residues long. Per germline, CDR1 SGHVS and CDR2 FQNEAQ. DNA of the CDR3: TGTGCCAGCAGCCTGCCCTTAGCGGCCCAAGAGACCCAGTACTTC. Translation gives CASSLPLAAQETQYF.

The rearrangement links TRBV18 to TRBJ1-4; no clear D gene. Trimming stripped 3 bases from V and 4 bases from J, with 6 bases between. The CDR3 contains 13 residues. Germline V gives CDR1 KGHSH, CDR2 LQKENI. CDR3 in amino acids: CASSPQVNEKLFF. As DNA, the CDR3 is TGTGCCAGCTCACCGCAGGTTAATGAAAAACTGTTTTTT.

V gene TRBV28 combines with J gene TRBJ2-1, with a tentative D call TRBD1 (5 bases). V lost 5 bases and J 4 bases, leaving 9 bases between the germline ends. This CDR3 comprises 13 residues. Germline V gives CDR1 MDHEN, CDR2 SYDVKM. In DNA form, the CDR3 reads TGTGCCAGCAGTCTAAGACAGTACAATGAGCAGTTCTTC. Protein: CASSLRQYNEQFF.

The chain joins TRBV2 to TRBJ1-2; perhaps TRBD1 as D (5 bases). Germline CDR1 SNHLY, CDR2 FYNNEI. This CDR3 spans 14 amino acids. The ends were cut back, 8 bases at V and 4 bases at J, with 17 bases in the middle. The CDR3 DNA sequence: TGTGCCAGCCGGAGGGACGGACCTCGCTATGGCTACACCTTC. Protein: CASRRDGPRYGYTF.

The chain uses TRBV27 and TRBJ2-2, with TRBD2 matching over 14 bases. CDR1 and CDR2 (germline): MNHEY, SMNVEV (reference sequence). This CDR3 comprises 16 residues. J gave up 4 bases and V 4 bases, and 2 bases lay outside the gene matches. CDR3 amino acids: CASSSGLAGVTGELFF. The CDR3, as DNA: TGTGCCAGCAGTTCGGGACTAGCGGGAGTCACCGGGGAGCTGTTTTTT.

The gene calls are TRBV11-3 and TRBJ2-4; 13 bases match TRBD2. V was pared by 5 bases and J by 2 bases, with 0 bases of the junction left unmatched. The CDR3 covers 15 residues. Germline loops: CDR1 SGHNT, CDR2 YENEEA. The CDR3 reads CASSGTSGTKNIQYF. CDR3 DNA sequence: TGTGCCAGCAGCGGGACTAGCGGGACCAAAAACATTCAGTACTTC.

V and J are TRBV5-5 and TRBJ2-7; TRBD2 is a possible D gene (7 bases). CDR3 size: 15 residues. Germline CDR1 reads SGHKS; CDR2 reads YYEKEE (reference sequence). V lost 7 bases and J lost 2, with 19 bases in between. The CDR3 DNA follows: TGTGCCAGCCGCCTGGGGGGGCAGGGTCCCTACGAGCAGTACTTC. This translates into CASRLGGQGPYEQYF.

The rearrangement uses TRBV7-9 and TRBJ2-7; 7 positions match TRBD1. From germline, CDR1 is SEHNR and CDR2 FQNEAQ (reference sequence). The J segment lost 3 bases and the V segment lost 6 bases, leaving 11 bases of the junction unmatched. CDR3 length: 15 amino acids. CDR3 nucleotide sequence: TGTGCCAGCAGTCCCACCGGGACAGTGAACTACGAGCAGTACTTC. This encodes CASSPTGTVNYEQYF.